The clone carrying this TCR beta chain was seen more than once but under ten times. What it binds is unknown. CDR3 length: 18 amino acids. CDR1 and CDR2 from the germline V gene are MNHEY and SVGEGT. The V end was cut by 8 bases, the J end by 0 bases, with 20 bases between. This sample is drawn from a study of response to subunit inactivated influenza vaccine. Study-wide results and caveats: The study's authors posited that every seasonal influenza vaccination enlists few new T cells.

Via MiXCR, TCRdb re-called the RT-PCR reads, giving one row per CDR3 protein. This sample has roughly 700,000 distinct CDR3 sequences, with approximately 14% found just once. The V call is TRBV6-2 or TRBV6-3, the J call TRBJ1-6; TRBD1 is a possible D gene (5 bases). This specimen consisted of PBMCs from blood, obtained 11 to 12 days after vaccination. The source of this sequence is a man in his fifties who received an inactivated influenza vaccine. CDR3 bases: TGTGCCAGCGGCGACAGACGGTGGTCGAGCTCCTATAATTCACCCCTCCACTTT. It translates to CASGDRRWSSSYNSPLHF.